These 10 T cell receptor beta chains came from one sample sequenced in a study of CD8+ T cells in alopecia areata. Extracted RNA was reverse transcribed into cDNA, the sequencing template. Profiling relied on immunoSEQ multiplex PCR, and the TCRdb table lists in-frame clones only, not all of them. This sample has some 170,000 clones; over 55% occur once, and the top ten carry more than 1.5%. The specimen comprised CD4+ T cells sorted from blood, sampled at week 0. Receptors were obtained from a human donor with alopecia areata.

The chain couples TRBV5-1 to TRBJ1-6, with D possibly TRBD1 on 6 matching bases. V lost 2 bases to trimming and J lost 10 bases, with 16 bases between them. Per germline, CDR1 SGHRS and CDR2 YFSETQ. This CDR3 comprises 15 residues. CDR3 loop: CASSLGDRFGSPLHF. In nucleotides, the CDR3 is TGCGCCAGCAGCTTAGGTGACAGGTTCGGATCACCCCTCCACTTT.

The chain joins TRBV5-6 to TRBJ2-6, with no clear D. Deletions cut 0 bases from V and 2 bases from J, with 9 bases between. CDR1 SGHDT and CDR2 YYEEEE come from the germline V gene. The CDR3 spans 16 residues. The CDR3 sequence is CASSLGGITGANVLTF. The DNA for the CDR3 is TGTGCCAGCAGCTTGGGCGGAATTACTGGGGCCAACGTCCTGACTTTC.

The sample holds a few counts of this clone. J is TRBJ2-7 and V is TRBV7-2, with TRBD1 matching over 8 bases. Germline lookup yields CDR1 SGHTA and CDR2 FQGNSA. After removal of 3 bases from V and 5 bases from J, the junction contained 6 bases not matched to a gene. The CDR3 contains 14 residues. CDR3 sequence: CASSFRTGYDEQYF. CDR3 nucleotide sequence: TGTGCCAGCAGCTTCAGGACAGGGTATGACGAGCAGTACTTC.

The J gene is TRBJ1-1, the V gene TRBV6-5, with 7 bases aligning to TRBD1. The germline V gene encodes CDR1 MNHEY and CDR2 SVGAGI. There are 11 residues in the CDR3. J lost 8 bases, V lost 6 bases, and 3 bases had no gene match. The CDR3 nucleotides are TGTGCCAGCAGAGACAGGGAGGAAGCTTTCTTT. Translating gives CASRDREEAFF.

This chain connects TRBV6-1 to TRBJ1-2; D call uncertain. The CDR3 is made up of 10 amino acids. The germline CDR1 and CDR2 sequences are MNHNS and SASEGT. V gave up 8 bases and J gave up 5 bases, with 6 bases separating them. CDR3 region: CASEEYGYTF. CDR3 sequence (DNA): TGTGCCAGCGAAGAATATGGCTACACCTTC.

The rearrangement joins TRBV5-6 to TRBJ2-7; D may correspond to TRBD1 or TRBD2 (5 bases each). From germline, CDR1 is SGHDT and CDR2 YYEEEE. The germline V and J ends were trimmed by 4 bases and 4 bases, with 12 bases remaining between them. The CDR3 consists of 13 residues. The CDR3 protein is CASSRGGWYEQYF. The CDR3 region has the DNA TGTGCCAGCAGCCGGGGCGGTTGGTACGAGCAGTACTTC.

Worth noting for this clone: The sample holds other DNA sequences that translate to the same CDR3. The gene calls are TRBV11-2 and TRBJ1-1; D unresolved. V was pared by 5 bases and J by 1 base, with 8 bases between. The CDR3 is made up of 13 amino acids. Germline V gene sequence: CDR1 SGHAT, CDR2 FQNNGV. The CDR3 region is CASSLDWNTEAFF. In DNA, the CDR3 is TGTGCCAGCAGCCTGGATTGGAACACTGAAGCTTTCTTT.

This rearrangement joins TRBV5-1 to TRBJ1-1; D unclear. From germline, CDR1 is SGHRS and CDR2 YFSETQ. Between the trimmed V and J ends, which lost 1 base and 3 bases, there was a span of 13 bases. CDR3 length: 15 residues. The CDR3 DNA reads TGCGCCAGCAGCTTGAGTCCTGAACAGCACACTGAAGCTTTCTTT. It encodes CASSLSPEQHTEAFF.

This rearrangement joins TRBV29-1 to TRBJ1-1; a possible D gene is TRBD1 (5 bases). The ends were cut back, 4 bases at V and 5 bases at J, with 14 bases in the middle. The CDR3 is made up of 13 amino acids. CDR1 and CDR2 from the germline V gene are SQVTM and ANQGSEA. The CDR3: CSVVGRARTEAFF. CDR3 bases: TGCAGCGTTGTTGGCAGGGCGAGGACTGAAGCTTTCTTT. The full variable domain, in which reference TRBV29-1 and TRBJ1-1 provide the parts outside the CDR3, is SAVISQKPSRDICQRGTSLTIQCQVDSQVTMMFWYRQQPGQSLTLIATANQGSEATYESGFVIDKFPISRPNLTFSTLTVSNMSPEDSSIYLCSVVGRARTEAFFGQGTRLTVV.

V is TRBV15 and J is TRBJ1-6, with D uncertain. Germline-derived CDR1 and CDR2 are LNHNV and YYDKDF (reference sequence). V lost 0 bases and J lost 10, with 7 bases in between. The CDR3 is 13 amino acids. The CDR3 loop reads CATSREPGSPLHF. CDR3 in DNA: TGTGCCACCAGCAGAGAACCCGGGTCACCCCTCCACTTT.